The 17 T cell receptor beta chains given below trace back to one sample, sequenced in a study of blood T cell repertoires in COVID-19. Here immunoSEQ multiplex PCR was the method, and the copy in TCRdb shows in-frame clones only, minus some. The sample has 200,000 or so clones, around 90% seen once. The material sequenced was PBMCs or T cells enriched from blood (not recorded which). All receptors derive from a woman between 18 and 30 years old who had recovered from COVID-19.

The genes are TRBV4-2 and TRBJ2-3, with 9 bases identical to TRBD2. Germline V lookup: CDR1 LGHNA, CDR2 YNFKEQ. This CDR3 region has 17 residues. The junction had 10 bases not matched to a gene; V was cut back by 0 bases and J by 6 bases. The CDR3, as DNA: TGTGCCAGCAGCCAAGAAGGTAGCGGGGGCCCGAAGGATACGCAGTATTTT. Translating it yields CASSQEGSGGPKDTQYF.

About this clone itself: Within the sample, other DNA sequences also encode this same CDR3. The chain has TRBV29-1 and TRBJ1-2, with a possible D match to TRBD1 (6 bases). V lost 4 bases and J lost 1, with 13 bases in between. From germline, CDR1 is SQVTM and CDR2 ANQGSEA. This CDR3 has 14 amino acids. Here the CDR3 reads CSVVGRGLNYGYTF. The CDR3 DNA is TGCAGCGTTGTGGGCAGGGGCCTTAACTATGGCTACACCTTC.

This chain joins TRBV30 and TRBJ1-2; tentatively, D is TRBD1 (6 bases). Trimming removed 8 bases at V and 4 bases at J, with 17 bases between. This CDR3 contains 13 residues. Germline loops: CDR1 GTSNPN, CDR2 SVGIG (reference sequence). This CDR3 reads CAGFIGQLYGYTF. CDR3 DNA sequence: TGTGCCGGGTTTATCGGACAGCTCTATGGCTACACCTTC.

V is TRBV7-9 and J is TRBJ1-6; 7 bases are a match to TRBD1. The junction had 8 bases not matched to a gene; V was cut back by 0 bases and J by 6 bases. Germline lookup yields CDR1 SEHNR and CDR2 FQNEAQ (reference sequence). This CDR3 region has 17 residues. The CDR3 DNA reads TGTGCCAGCAGCTTAGCCCTGGACAGGCGCCTTAATTCACCCCTCCACTTT. As protein: CASSLALDRRLNSPLHF.

V usage is TRBV4-1 and J usage is TRBJ2-7; 7 bases are a match to TRBD2. V shed 0 bases and J 3 bases; nucleotides not matched to a gene: 5. The CDR3 is 15 residues long. Germline V lookup: CDR1 MGHRA, CDR2 YSYEKL. CDR3 residues: CASSQEAGESYEQYF. Written as DNA, the CDR3 is TGCGCCAGCAGCCAAGAGGCGGGGGAGAGCTACGAGCAGTACTTC.

The V and J genes are TRBV9 and TRBJ1-1; TRBD1 agrees at 7 bases. CDR1 and CDR2 from the germline V gene are SGDLS and YYNGEE. The CDR3 runs 13 residues. The V segment lost 4 bases and the J segment 5 bases; nucleotides outside the gene matches: 5. The DNA for the CDR3 is TGTGCCAGCAGCCCATTGGACAGGACTGAAGCTTTCTTT. Residues: CASSPLDRTEAFF.

This clone was seen a single time. The V and J genes are TRBV30 and TRBJ2-1, with D hard to call. Germline V gives CDR1 GTSNPN, CDR2 SVGIG (reference sequence). The V end was cut by 1 base, the J end by 4 bases, with 5 bases between. The CDR3 runs 12 residues. Here the CDR3 DNA reads TGTGCCTGGAGTGGCCAGTACAATGAGCAGTTCTTC. It codes for CAWSGQYNEQFF.

The V call is TRBV3-1 (or the pseudogene TRBV3-2), the J call TRBJ1-2, with TRBD1 matching over 7 bases. CDR1 LGHDT and CDR2 YNNKEL come from the germline V gene (reference sequence). The CDR3 is 16 amino acids. The J segment lost 4 bases and the V segment lost 4 bases, leaving 12 bases of the junction unmatched. The CDR3 protein is CASSPFSWRDSYGYTF. CDR3 coding DNA: TGTGCCAGCAGCCCGTTCTCCTGGAGGGACAGCTATGGCTACACCTTC.

V and J are TRBV10-3 and TRBJ2-3; 8 nucleotides align to TRBD1. Germline-derived CDR1 and CDR2 are ENHRY and SYGVKD. Trimming removed 4 bases from V and 5 bases from J; junction bases left unmatched: 5. The CDR3 has 14 amino acids. This chain's CDR3 is CAISADRELDTQYF. CDR3 sequence (DNA): TGTGCCATCAGTGCGGACAGGGAACTAGATACGCAGTATTTT.

The chain has TRBV11-3 and TRBJ2-1; D remains unclear. The CDR3 consists of 12 residues. V shed 1 base and J shed 5 bases, with 3 bases lying between them. Germline CDR1 and CDR2: SGHNT and YENEEA. The chain's CDR3 is CASSLGDNEQFF. CDR3 sequence (DNA): TGTGCCAGCAGCTTAGGAGACAATGAGCAGTTCTTC.

This chain uses TRBV3-1 (or the pseudogene TRBV3-2) with TRBJ1-1; D unresolved. The germline CDR1 and CDR2 sequences are LGHDT and YNNKEL (reference sequence). This CDR3 is built from 16 residues. The ends were cut back, 1 base at V and 1 base at J, with 13 bases in the middle. CDR3: CASSQVLVGGNTEAFF. The DNA of the CDR3 is TGTGCCAGCAGCCAAGTTCTGGTCGGAGGGAACACTGAAGCTTTCTTT.

The chain carries TRBV27 and TRBJ1-1, with 7 bases matching TRBD1. The CDR3 consists of 15 residues. With 0 bases clipped from V and 1 base from J, the junction kept 2 bases outside the gene matches. Germline V gene lookup returns CDR1 MNHEY and CDR2 SMNVEV (reference sequence). The CDR3 sequence: CASSLSQGGNTEAFF. For the CDR3, the DNA is TGTGCCAGCAGTTTATCCCAGGGGGGGAACACTGAAGCTTTCTTT.

The chain links TRBV28 to TRBJ1-1; 9 bases align to TRBD1. V was pared by 7 bases and J by 6 bases, with 12 bases of the junction left unmatched. The CDR3 has 15 amino acids. Germline lookup yields CDR1 MDHEN and CDR2 SYDVKM. The CDR3 DNA is TGTGCCAGCACTCCTACCGTGGGACAGGGTCCTGAAGCTTTCTTT. Its translation: CASTPTVGQGPEAFF.

The chain couples TRBV2 to TRBJ1-1; weak D call: TRBD1 (5 bases). Trimming took off 3 bases at V and 6 bases at J, with 14 bases between the two ends. The length of the CDR3 is 14 residues. Germline CDR1 is SNHLY and CDR2 is FYNNEI. The CDR3 coding sequence is TGTGCCAGCAGTGAGGCAGGGAGGATTTCTGAAGCTTTCTTT. Translated: CASSEAGRISEAFF.

The gene calls are TRBV5-1 and TRBJ1-1; 9 bases match TRBD1. V shed 3 bases and J 3 bases; nucleotides not matched to a gene: 9. Looked up from germline, CDR1 is SGHRS and CDR2 is YFSETQ. This CDR3 region has 16 residues. The CDR3 here is CASSSGTGRTDTEAFF. CDR3 DNA sequence: TGCGCCAGCAGCTCGGGGACAGGGAGAACGGACACTGAAGCTTTCTTT.

This chain links TRBV20-1 with TRBJ1-6, with D perhaps TRBD1 (5 bases). V shed 3 bases and J shed 4 bases, with 13 bases lying between them. CDR3 size: 15 residues. Germline CDR1 and CDR2: DFQATT and SNEGSKA (reference sequence). Here the CDR3 DNA reads TGCAGTGCTAGTCGCAGGGATCTATATAATTCACCCCTCCACTTT. It is translated as CSASRRDLYNSPLHF.

V is TRBV18 and J is TRBJ2-7; D possibly corresponds to TRBD2 (6 bases). CDR3 length equals 13 residues. Trimming left V 6 bases short and J 3 bases short, with 12 bases between. In germline, CDR1 is KGHSH, CDR2 LQKENI. CDR3 loop: CASSSGAGYEQYF. The CDR3 DNA follows: TGTGCCAGCTCCTCGGGAGCAGGCTACGAGCAGTACTTC.